The subject of this entry is one TCR beta chain. Its target is not known. Profiled with immunoSEQ multiplex PCR; TCRdb holds only in-frame clones, not every one. The sample includes 450,000 to 550,000 clones, 70% to 90% of them seen just once. The entry originates in a study of Ad26.COV2.S vaccination and SARS-CoV-2 variants. Overall study: Vaccine-arm donor from the placebo-controlled COV1001 Ad26.COV2.S trial. Recipients of Ad26.COV2.S got it intramuscularly, once or twice 56 days apart. Study-level points and caveats: Reported findings describe substantial breadth in spike-specific CD8+ and CD4+ T cell responses following vaccination.

Trimming took 1 base from V and 8 from J, leaving 16 bases between them. Germline V gene data show CDR1 as LNHDA and CDR2 as SQIVND (reference sequence). This CDR3 has 15 residues. Treatment given: around 19 received Ad26.COV2.S at low or high dose, single or two shots; roughly five received placebo; per-sample allocation not given. The samples were gathered on day 63 after the first injection of vaccine or placebo. This person who donated was an adult of 18-55 years in Boston. The sequence was collected from a person between 18 and 65 years old who received the Ad26.COV2.S COVID-19 vaccine or a placebo. This sample comprised peripheral blood, obtained in a trial of Ad26.COV2.S vaccine versus placebo. The J gene is TRBJ2-3, the V gene TRBV19, with D possibly being TRBD1 (5 bases). CDR3 in DNA: TGTGCCAGTAGTATAGCCCCACAGGCTTCTGGTACGCAGTATTTT. Translation gives CASSIAPQASGTQYF. Full variable domain (missing parts from reference TRBV19 and TRBJ2-3): DGGITQSPKYLFRKEGQNVTLSCEQNLNHDAMYWYRQDPGQGLRLIYYSQIVNDFQKGDIAEGYSVSREKKESFPLTVTSAQKNPTAFYLCASSIAPQASGTQYFGPGTRLTVL.